This T cell receptor beta chain was obtained from a study of technical replicates of blood from a handful of donors. Only in-frame clones appear in the TCRdb table, and some are missing; sequencing was by immunoSEQ multiplex PCR. The sample gives about 79,000 clones, about 90% of which show up once; 0.39% is in the top ten. V was trimmed by 0 bases and J by 5 bases, leaving 6 bases between them. Germline values: CDR1 SGHRS, CDR2 YFSETQ. CDR3 length: 13 amino acids. This chain uses TRBV5-1 with TRBJ2-1; D is ambiguous. This clonotype originated in a human donor in good health. Some clones in this sample may be carry-over from other donors' samples. The sample comprised T cells isolated from PBMCs. This CDR3 is CASSLGRDNEQFF. In DNA, the CDR3 is TGCGCCAGCAGCTTGGGACGGGACAATGAGCAGTTCTTC.